The present T cell receptor (beta chain) was sequenced within a study of cytomegalovirus exposure and HLA in healthy donors. General study results and limits: By a later analysis, the bulk of CMV-associated TCR beta chains appeared HLA-restricted.

As to this clone: Its target is not known.

Amplification used 60 Vbeta primers and 13 Jbeta primers. Sequenced by immunoSEQ multiplex PCR; TCRdb stores in-frame clones only, minus some. The specimen's table records 65,000 to 95,000 clones. V lost 1 base, J lost 1 base, and 5 bases stayed unmatched. From germline, CDR1 is MNHEY and CDR2 SMNVEV (reference sequence). CDR3 size: 16 residues. This rearrangement joins TRBV27 to TRBJ2-5; TRBD1 matches at 8 bases. This TCR was recovered from a man aged 25 to 40 in good health and CMV-seronegative. Material: PBMCs. The CDR3: CASSLYRGSFQETQYF. CDR3 coding DNA: TGTGCCAGCAGTTTATACAGGGGGTCGTTCCAAGAGACCCAGTACTTC.